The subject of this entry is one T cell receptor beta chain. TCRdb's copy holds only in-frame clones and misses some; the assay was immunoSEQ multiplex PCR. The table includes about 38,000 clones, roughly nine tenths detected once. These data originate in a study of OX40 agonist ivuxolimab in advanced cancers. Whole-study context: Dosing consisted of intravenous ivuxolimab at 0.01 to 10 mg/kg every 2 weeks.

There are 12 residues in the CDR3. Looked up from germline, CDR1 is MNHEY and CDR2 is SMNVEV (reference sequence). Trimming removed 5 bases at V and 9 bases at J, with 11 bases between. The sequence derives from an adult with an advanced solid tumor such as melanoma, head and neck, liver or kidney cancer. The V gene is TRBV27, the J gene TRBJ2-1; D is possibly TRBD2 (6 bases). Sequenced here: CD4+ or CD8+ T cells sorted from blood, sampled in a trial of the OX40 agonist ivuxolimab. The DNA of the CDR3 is TGTGCCAGCAGTGTTAGCGGAATTGAGCAGTTCTTC. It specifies CASSVSGIEQFF.